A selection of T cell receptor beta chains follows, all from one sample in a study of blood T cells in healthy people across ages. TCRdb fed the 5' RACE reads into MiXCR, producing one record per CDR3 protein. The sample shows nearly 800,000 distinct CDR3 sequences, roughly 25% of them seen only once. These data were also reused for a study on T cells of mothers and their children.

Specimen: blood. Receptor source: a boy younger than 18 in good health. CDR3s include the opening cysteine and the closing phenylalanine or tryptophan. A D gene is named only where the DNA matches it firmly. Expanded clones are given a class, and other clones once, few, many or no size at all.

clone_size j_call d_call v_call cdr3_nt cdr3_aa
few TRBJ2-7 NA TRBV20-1 TGCAGTGCTCCAACTCACAACGAGCAGTACTTC CSAPTHNEQYF
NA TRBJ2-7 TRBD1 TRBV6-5 TGTGCCAGCAGTCACCGAGGACAGGGGTACGAGCAGTACTTC CASSHRGQGYEQYF
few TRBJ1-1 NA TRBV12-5 TGTGCTAGTGGCCTGACAGTGACTGAAGCTTTCTTT CASGLTVTEAFF
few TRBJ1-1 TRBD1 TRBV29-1 TGCAGCGTAGGGACAGGGGGCTTGAACACTGAAGCTTTCTTT CSVGTGGLNTEAFF
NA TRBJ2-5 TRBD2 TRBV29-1 TGCAGCGTTGGACTAGCGGACCAAGAGACCCAGTACTTC CSVGLADQETQYF
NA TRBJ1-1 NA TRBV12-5 TGTGCTAGTGGTTTCCAAACCGGGACCCAACCGATGAACACTGAAGCTTTCTTT CASGFQTGTQPMNTEAFF
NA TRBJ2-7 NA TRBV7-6 TGTGCCAGCAGCTGGGGACACTCGTCCTACGAGCAGTACTTC CASSWGHSSYEQYF
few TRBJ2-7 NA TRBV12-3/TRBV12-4 TGTGCCAGCAGTGGGGACGTAACCTACGAGCAGTACTTC CASSGDVTYEQYF
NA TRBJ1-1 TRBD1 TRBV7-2 TGTGCCAGCAGCCAATTTACTTTGGGACAGGGGATGAACACTGAAGCTTTCTTT CASSQFTLGQGMNTEAFF
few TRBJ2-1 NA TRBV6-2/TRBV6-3 TGTGCCAGCAGTATTACTTTCTACAATGAGCAGTTCTTC CASSITFYNEQFF